Below, 26 T cell receptor beta chains from the same sample are listed, as sequenced in a study of CD8+ T cells in alopecia areata. Sequencing templates came from extracted RNA that was reverse transcribed into cDNA. Sequencing used immunoSEQ multiplex PCR; TCRdb keeps in-frame clones, though not all of them. The repertoire holds hundreds of thousands of clones, with 60% as singletons. Treatment noted: oral pan-JAK inhibitor, 5-10 mg twice daily. The specimen comprised CD4+ T cells sorted from blood, sampled at week 52, from a patient treated with tofacitinib. The source of these receptors is a human donor with alopecia areata.

J is TRBJ2-1 and V is TRBV29-1; weak D call: TRBD2 (8 bases). CDR3 length: 14 amino acids. Trimming stripped 7 bases from V and 5 bases from J, with 18 bases between. Germline CDR1 reads SQVTM; CDR2 reads ANQGSEA. The CDR3 coding sequence is TGCAGCGCTGGGCGGGGGGACAGTCACAATGAGCAGTTCTTC. Amino acids: CSAGRGDSHNEQFF.

The table lists this clone with a few counts. V gene TRBV30 combines with J gene TRBJ2-5; 10 nucleotides line up with TRBD2. The germline V gene has CDR1 GTSNPN and CDR2 SVGIG (reference sequence). The CDR3 runs 16 residues. J gave up 4 bases and V 3 bases, and 11 bases lay outside the gene matches. The CDR3 DNA sequence: TGTGCCTGGAGACCCATCCTGGGACTAGCGCGAGAGACCCAGTACTTC. It encodes CAWRPILGLARETQYF.

The chain couples TRBV7-9 to TRBJ1-5; unclear D gene. This CDR3 comprises 13 residues. The germline CDR1 and CDR2 sequences are SEHNR and FQNEAQ (reference sequence). V lost 3 bases and J 5 bases, leaving 8 bases between the germline ends. In nucleotides, the CDR3 is TGTGCCAGCAGCTTCCTTAGGGATCAGCCCCAGCATTTT. Translated: CASSFLRDQPQHF.

This chain joins TRBV19 and TRBJ2-7; 8 bases map to TRBD1. CDR3 length: 15 residues. J lost 0 bases, V lost 3 bases, and 4 bases had no gene match. From germline, CDR1 is LNHDA and CDR2 SQIVND (reference sequence). The CDR3 is CASSMQDRDSYEQYF. CDR3 DNA: TGTGCCAGTAGTATGCAGGACAGGGACTCCTACGAGCAGTACTTC.

The chain combines TRBV5-6 with TRBJ2-1; 11 positions match TRBD2. Trimming at V came to 4 bases and at J to 8 bases, leaving 8 bases not matched to a gene. The CDR3 is 15 amino acids. From germline, CDR1 is SGHDT and CDR2 YYEEEE. CDR3 protein: CASSRGTSGQDEQFF. CDR3 nucleotide sequence: TGTGCCAGCAGCCGGGGGACTAGCGGCCAGGATGAGCAGTTCTTC.

This clone turned up a few times. V and J are TRBV19 and TRBJ1-5; 9 nucleotides match TRBD1. The CDR3 contains 16 residues. In germline, CDR1 is LNHDA, CDR2 SQIVND (reference sequence). Trimming at V came to 4 bases and at J to 9 bases, leaving 13 bases not matched to a gene. DNA of the CDR3: TGTGCCAGTAGTACCCTGGGGACAGGGACTTCTACGCCCCAGCATTTT. It translates to CASSTLGTGTSTPQHF.

The V and J genes are TRBV30 and TRBJ2-6; no clear D. V lost 4 bases and J lost 5, with 3 bases in between. This CDR3 comprises 11 residues. The germline V gene encodes CDR1 GTSNPN and CDR2 SVGIG (reference sequence). The CDR3 sequence is CAWMRANVLTF. In DNA form, the CDR3 reads TGTGCCTGGATGCGGGCCAACGTCCTGACTTTC.

The chain couples TRBV2 to TRBJ2-5; D unresolved. Trimming stripped 6 bases from V and 5 bases from J, with 7 bases between. This CDR3 has 11 amino acids. Germline CDR1 and CDR2: SNHLY and FYNNEI. The CDR3 reads CASRIGETQYF. The CDR3 DNA reads TGTGCCAGCAGGATTGGGGAGACCCAGTACTTC.

The rearrangement joins TRBV5-1 to TRBJ2-7; D unresolved. The V and J ends lost 0 bases and 5 bases respectively, with 6 bases between them. Per the germline V gene, CDR1 is SGHRS and CDR2 is YFSETQ. This CDR3 is 12 amino acids long. For the CDR3, the DNA is TGCGCCAGCAGCTTGGGTAGGGACGAGCAGTACTTC. Translated: CASSLGRDEQYF.

This clone was counted once. The CDR3 sequence: CAGRFRGNGYTF. DNA of the CDR3: TGTGCCGGCAGGTTCAGGGGGAATGGCTACACCTTC. The V call is TRBV30, the J call TRBJ1-2, with TRBD1 identical over 7 bases. The CDR3 has 12 residues. V shed 8 bases, J shed 6 bases, and the junction held 9 bases outside the gene matches. The germline CDR1 and CDR2 sequences are GTSNPN and SVGIG (reference sequence).

This chain uses TRBV13 with TRBJ1-1; no clear D gene. The CDR3 has 13 amino acids. V lost 5 bases to trimming and J lost 3 bases, with 10 bases between them. From germline, CDR1 is PRHDT and CDR2 FYEKMQ (reference sequence). The CDR3 loop is CASSPILDTEAFF. CDR3 bases: TGTGCCAGCAGCCCTATCCTCGACACTGAAGCTTTCTTT.

The rearrangement joins TRBV15 to TRBJ1-6; D not certain. The CDR3 spans 13 residues. The germline V and J ends were trimmed by 4 bases and 7 bases, with 8 bases remaining between them. Germline-derived CDR1 and CDR2 are LNHNV and YYDKDF (reference sequence). In DNA, the CDR3 is TGTGCCACCAGCACGGTAATCAATTCACCCCTCCACTTT. It yields the protein CATSTVINSPLHF. The full variable domain, its missing parts supplied by reference TRBV15 and TRBJ1-6, is DAMVIQNPRYQVTQFGKPVTLSCSQTLNHNVMYWYQQKSSQAPKLLFHYYDKDFNNEADTPDNFQSRRPNTSFCFLDIRSPGLGDTAMYLCATSTVINSPLHFGNGTRLTVT.

A few counts support this clone. The chain links TRBV25-1 to TRBJ2-3; 7 bases align to TRBD1. The ends lost 4 bases at V and 6 bases at J; junction bases unmatched: 4. Per the germline V gene, CDR1 is MGHDK and CDR2 is SYGVNS. CDR3 length: 13 residues. This CDR3 reads CASSVTGPDTQYF. The CDR3, as DNA: TGTGCCAGCAGTGTGACAGGGCCGGATACGCAGTATTTT.

The chain recombines TRBV6-5 with TRBJ2-7, with 7 bases that match TRBD1. Germline V gives CDR1 MNHEY, CDR2 SVGAGI. The ends lost 10 bases at V and 5 bases at J; junction bases unmatched: 8. CDR3 size: 12 residues. CDR3 sequence reads: CATRQGRHEQYF. DNA for the CDR3: TGTGCCACCAGACAGGGAAGGCACGAGCAGTACTTC.

The chain recombines TRBV5-1 with TRBJ1-1; D unresolved. The CDR3 totals 15 residues. CDR1 is SGHRS, CDR2 YFSETQ, per germline. Trimming pared 0 bases from V and 3 bases from J, leaving 12 bases between. CDR3 sequence reads: CASSLEGIGYTEAFF. The CDR3 nucleotides read TGCGCCAGCAGCTTGGAGGGTATTGGGTACACTGAAGCTTTCTTT.

The chain is built from TRBV30 and TRBJ1-5; tentatively, D is TRBD1 (5 bases). The V end was cut by 0 bases, the J end by 2 bases, with 11 bases between. Germline loops: CDR1 GTSNPN, CDR2 SVGIG (reference sequence). This CDR3 comprises 15 residues. CDR3 bases: TGTGCCTGGAGTGTAGGCAGGGATGGCAATCAGCCCCAGCATTTT. As protein: CAWSVGRDGNQPQHF. The full variable domain, completed using reference TRBV30 and TRBJ1-5, is SQTIHQWPATLVQPVGSPLSLECTVEGTSNPNLYWYRQAAGRGLQLLFYSVGIGQISSEVPQNLSASRPQDRQFILSSKKLLLSDSGFYLCAWSVGRDGNQPQHFGDGTRLSIL.

In its sample, this clone was seen a few times. The junction and the germline gene differ at one end; a read error may be behind it. V gene TRBV7-7 combines with J gene TRBJ2-5; D gene unclear. The V gene's germline CDR1 is SSHAT and CDR2 FNYEAQ (reference sequence). The CDR3 has 15 amino acids. In nucleotides, the CDR3 is TGTGCTAGCAGCCCCTCTCCGTACAACCAAGAGACCCAGTACTTC. It is translated as CASSPSPYNQETQYF.

The sample holds a few counts of this clone. The rearrangement links TRBV13 to TRBJ2-3; D tentatively reads TRBD1 or TRBD2 (5 bases each). The CDR3 loop spans 18 amino acids. Germline CDR1 is PRHDT and CDR2 is FYEKMQ (reference sequence). V lost 1 base and J lost 0, with 17 bases in between. The DNA for the CDR3 is TGTGCCAGCAGCTTAGAGGGACGGAGCGGACCTAGCACAGATACGCAGTATTTT. It is translated as CASSLEGRSGPSTDTQYF.

The rearrangement uses TRBV14 and TRBJ1-1; a weak D match, TRBD1 (5 bases). Germline V gives CDR1 SGHDN, CDR2 FVKESK. The V end was cut by 2 bases, the J end by 6 bases, with 13 bases between. The CDR3 length is 14 residues. The CDR3 loop is CASSQRWDLSEAFF. The CDR3 coding sequence is TGTGCCAGCAGCCAACGCTGGGACTTGTCTGAAGCTTTCTTT.

The CDR3 sequence: CASSFLGPVNNEQFF. The CDR3 bases are TGTGCCAGCAGCTTTCTGGGGCCGGTGAACAATGAGCAGTTCTTC. This chain joins TRBV11-1 and TRBJ2-1; D perhaps matches TRBD1 (5 bases). CDR3 length: 15 residues. Between the trimmed V and J ends, which lost 3 bases and 5 bases, there was a span of 14 bases. Germline V gene data show CDR1 as SGHAT and CDR2 as FQDESV (reference sequence).

This chain uses TRBV5-1 with TRBJ2-2, with no clear D. CDR3 length: 11 amino acids. V was shortened by 5 bases and J by 10 bases, with 9 bases between the two germline ends. CDR1 and CDR2 (germline): SGHRS, YFSETQ. CDR3 sequence (DNA): TGCGCCAGCAGGCGATTGGAGGAGCTGTTTTTT. It is translated as CASRRLEELFF. Looking up the rest from reference TRBV5-1 and TRBJ2-2 gives the full variable domain: KAGVTQTPRYLIKTRGQQVTLSCSPISGHRSVSWYQQTPGQGLQFLFEYFSETQRNKGNFPGRFSGRQFSNSRSEMNVSTLELGDSALYLCASRRLEELFFGEGSRLTVL.

This chain joins TRBV30 and TRBJ1-3, with TRBD1 identical over 7 bases. Trimming at V came to 1 base and at J to 5 bases, leaving 2 bases not matched to a gene. The CDR3 loop spans 13 amino acids. Germline V lookup: CDR1 GTSNPN, CDR2 SVGIG (reference sequence). The CDR3: CAWSGTGRNTIYF. The DNA of the CDR3 is TGTGCCTGGAGTGGGACAGGAAGAAACACCATATATTTT. Full variable domain (rest looked up from reference TRBV30 and TRBJ1-3): SQTIHQWPATLVQPVGSPLSLECTVEGTSNPNLYWYRQAAGRGLQLLFYSVGIGQISSEVPQNLSASRPQDRQFILSSKKLLLSDSGFYLCAWSGTGRNTIYFGEGSWLTVV.

The CDR3 bases are TGCAGCGCAGGGGGGACACTTACCGGGGAGCTGTTTTTT. Translation gives CSAGGTLTGELFF. V usage is TRBV29-1 and J usage is TRBJ2-2; possible D gene TRBD1, 7 bases. Germline loops: CDR1 SQVTM, CDR2 ANQGSEA. Trimming stripped 7 bases from V and 5 bases from J, with 14 bases between. The CDR3 runs 13 residues.

The DNA for the CDR3 is TGTGCCTGGAGCTCAGGGACCATCTACGAGCAGTACTTC. This sequence encodes CAWSSGTIYEQYF. This chain links TRBV30 with TRBJ2-7; D possibly uses TRBD1 or TRBD2 (5 bases each). CDR1 and CDR2 (germline): GTSNPN, SVGIG (reference sequence). The CDR3 runs 13 residues. The ends were cut back, 3 bases at V and 3 bases at J, with 12 bases in the middle. Complete variable domain (other parts from reference TRBV30 and TRBJ2-7): SQTIHQWPATLVQPVGSPLSLECTVEGTSNPNLYWYRQAAGRGLQLLFYSVGIGQISSEVPQNLSASRPQDRQFILSSKKLLLSDSGFYLCAWSSGTIYEQYFGPGTRLTVT.

In this sample, this clone turned up a few times. This sequence joins TRBV2 and TRBJ1-1, with 9 bases lining up with TRBD1. The CDR3 consists of 16 residues. With V trimmed by 5 bases and J by 0 bases, 7 bases remained unmatched. The germline V gene has CDR1 SNHLY and CDR2 FYNNEI. The CDR3 region has the DNA TGTGCCAGCAGTCCGGGACAGGGACTCATGAACACTGAAGCTTTCTTT. It is translated as CASSPGQGLMNTEAFF.

In its sample, this clone was seen many times. V gene TRBV10-2 combines with J gene TRBJ1-5; a weak D match, TRBD1 (5 bases). V dropped 2 bases and J dropped 3 bases, with 11 bases sitting between them. The CDR3 has 15 amino acids. Germline V gene lookup returns CDR1 WSHSY and CDR2 SAAADI. CDR3 nucleotides: TGCGCCAGCAGTGAGAGGGGCCGGTCCAATCAGCCCCAGCATTTT. Its translation is CASSERGRSNQPQHF.